These T cell receptor beta chains were read from a single sample in a study of CD8+CD57+ T cells in acquired aplastic anemia. TCRdb re-derived calls from the reads in MiXCR, one entry per CDR3 protein. Of 150,000 to 200,000 distinct CDR3 sequences listed, approximately 60% were seen once; the top ten hold roughly 42%. The sample was sorted CD4+, CD8+, or CD8+CD57+ T cells (not recorded which) from PBMCs. These receptors were taken from a human donor in good health. The CDR3 runs from the conserved cysteine through the conserved F or W. The D gene is left open where the match is weak. Rows may omit the clone size; those that give it use once, few, many or a size class.

D gene	V gene	CDR3 length	J gene	clone size	CDR3 DNA	CDR3 protein
TRBD2	TRBV12-3/TRBV12-4	16	TRBJ2-3	NA	TGTGCCAGCAGCCCGCTAGCGGGAGGGTACACAGATACGCAGTATTTT	CASSPLAGGYTDTQYF
NA	TRBV7-8	16	TRBJ1-5	NA	TGTGCCAGCAGCTTAGGGGGGGGGTCGATCAATCAGCCCCAGCATTTT	CASSLGGGSINQPQHF
TRBD1	TRBV29-1	16	TRBJ2-3	NA	TGCAGCGTTGAAGCGACAGGGTCGGGTCGCACAGATACGCAGTATTTT	CSVEATGSGRTDTQYF
NA	TRBV6-5	13	TRBJ2-7	once	TGTGCCAGCAGTTACGGGACACTTTACGAGCAGTACTTC	CASSYGTLYEQYF
NA	TRBV11-3	16	TRBJ1-1	NA	TGTGCCAGCAGACCCGTAGAGGGCAGCTTGAACACTGAAGCTTTCTTT	CASRPVEGSLNTEAFF
TRBD2	TRBV7-3	16	TRBJ2-7	NA	TGTGCCAGCAGCTTAACGAGTGGCGGGAGCAGGGTCGAGCAGTACTTC	CASSLTSGGSRVEQYF
NA	TRBV6-7	15	TRBJ1-5	NA	TGTGCCAGCAACACGCACTCGGAGGGGAATCAGCCCCAGCATTTT	CASNTHSEGNQPQHF
NA	TRBV7-2	13	TRBJ2-2	NA	TGTGCCAGCAGCTACAGGGTCACCGGGGAGCTGTTTTTT	CASSYRVTGELFF
NA	TRBV10-3	15	TRBJ2-5	NA	TGTGCCATCAGTGAGTCAGGTCTACCAGGTTGGGACCAGTACTTC	CAISESGLPGWDQYF
NA	TRBV28	15	TRBJ2-5	many	TGTGCCAGCAGAGCCCCGGGACTGCACCAAGAGACCCAGTACTTC	CASRAPGLHQETQYF
NA	TRBV2	14	TRBJ2-7	many	TGTGCCAGCAGTGAGAGGTGGCTTTCCTACGAGCAGTACTTC	CASSERWLSYEQYF
NA	TRBV6-4	13	TRBJ1-1	many	TGTGCCAGCAGCATAACAGAGAACACTGAAGCTTTCTTT	CASSITENTEAFF
TRBD1	TRBV20-1	14	TRBJ1-6	NA	TGCAGTGCGGGGGGGACAGAACCAAATTCACCCCTCCACTTT	CSAGGTEPNSPLHF
TRBD1	TRBV9	14	TRBJ2-7	NA	TGTGCCAGCAGCGAGACAGGGGGCGCGGGGGAGCAGTACTTC	CASSETGGAGEQYF
TRBD2	TRBV7-6	16	TRBJ2-1	NA	TGTGCCAGCAGCCTGAGGGGACTAGCGGCCTACAATGAGCAGTTCTTC	CASSLRGLAAYNEQFF
NA	TRBV28	16	TRBJ1-2	few	TGTGCCAGCAGTTCCCCACGGGGGCGCGATGGCTATGGCTACACCTTC	CASSSPRGRDGYGYTF
NA	TRBV7-9	14	TRBJ2-2	NA	TGTGCCAGCAGCTTAGTTGTCGGCTCCGGGGAGCTGTTTTTT	CASSLVVGSGELFF
NA	TRBV12-3/TRBV12-4	13	TRBJ1-2	NA	TGTGCCAGCAACCTGGGCCGAAACTATGGCTACACCTTC	CASNLGRNYGYTF
NA	TRBV2	9	TRBJ2-5	NA	TGTGCCAGCGGGGAGACCCAGTACTTC	CASGETQYF
TRBD2	TRBV7-8	18	TRBJ2-1	NA	TGTGCCAGCAGCCCCATTTTTCCCCCTAGCGGGGGGGTCAATGAGCAGTTCTTC	CASSPIFPPSGGVNEQFF
TRBD2	TRBV24-1	17	TRBJ2-1	NA	TGTGCCACCAGTGACCAACATAGCGGGAGGGCCGGGAATGAGCAGTTCTTC	CATSDQHSGRAGNEQFF
TRBD1	TRBV20-1	17	TRBJ1-4	NA	TGCAGTGCTAGGGAGGGACAGGGGGCAGTGACTAATGAAAAACTGTTTTTT	CSAREGQGAVTNEKLFF
NA	TRBV5-6	14	TRBJ2-7	NA	TGTGCCAGCAGCTTGGATCGGGGGCGGTACGAGCAGTACTTC	CASSLDRGRYEQYF
TRBD1	TRBV29-1	13	TRBJ2-7	NA	TGCAGCGTCCTCGGGACAGGGTCCCACGAGCAGTACTTC	CSVLGTGSHEQYF
NA	TRBV2	15	TRBJ1-1	NA	TGTGCCAGCAGTGAAGGACGGACGGGGAACACTGAAGCTTTCTTT	CASSEGRTGNTEAFF
NA	TRBV7-2	13	TRBJ1-6	NA	TGTGCCAGCAGCTTAGGGATAAATTCACCCCTCCACTTT	CASSLGINSPLHF
TRBD2	TRBV6-5	19	TRBJ2-2	NA	TGTGCCGGCAGTCGACGAAAGGGACTAGCGGGAGGGTCATCGCGGGAGCTGTTTTTT	CAGSRRKGLAGGSSRELFF
NA	TRBV2	13	TRBJ2-5	NA	TGTGCCAGCAGTGGGAATAGGGACGAGACCCAGTACTTC	CASSGNRDETQYF
NA	TRBV20-1	11	TRBJ2-1	many	TGCAGTGCTATAGTCGAGAATGAGCAGTTCTTC	CSAIVENEQFF
TRBD1	TRBV24-1	15	TRBJ2-3	NA	TGTGCCACCAGTGAAAGACAGGGAGGCACAGATACGCAGTATTTT	CATSERQGGTDTQYF
NA	TRBV2	14	TRBJ1-5	NA	TGTGCCAGCAGTGGGGCTCTAAGCAATCAGCCCCAGCATTTT	CASSGALSNQPQHF
NA	TRBV7-8	17	TRBJ1-2	NA	TGTGCCAGCAGCTTAAGCGGGCTCACAGATACGCAGTATGGCTACACCTTC	CASSLSGLTDTQYGYTF
TRBD2	TRBV15	16	TRBJ2-7	few	TGTGCCACCAGCAGTGGGCGGGGGAGGGCCCTCCGCGAGCAGTACTTC	CATSSGRGRALREQYF
NA	TRBV20-1	15	TRBJ2-3	NA	TGCAGTGCTAGAGAACCAAAGGAGAGAGGGAATACGCAGTATTTT	CSAREPKERGNTQYF
NA	TRBV2	13	TRBJ1-4	NA	TGTGCCAGCAGTGCGGGACTTGATGAAAAACTGTTTTTT	CASSAGLDEKLFF
NA	TRBV5-5	14	TRBJ2-2	NA	TGTGCCAGCAGCTACCCGACAGGCCCCGGGGAGCTGTTTTTT	CASSYPTGPGELFF
NA	TRBV19	13	TRBJ2-7	NA	TGTGCCAGTAGTTTAGCAGCGGTAAACGAGCAGTACTTC	CASSLAAVNEQYF
NA	TRBV30	13	TRBJ2-6	NA	TGTGCCTGGAAAGGCTCTGGGGCCAACGTCCTGACTTTC	CAWKGSGANVLTF
NA	TRBV7-3	15	TRBJ2-1	many	TGTGCCAGCAGCTTAACGTGGGTAGGGTACAATGAGCAGTTCTTC	CASSLTWVGYNEQFF
TRBD1	TRBV5-1	16	TRBJ1-3	NA	TGCGCCAGCAGCTTAGCAGGGACAGTATATGGAAACACCATATATTTT	CASSLAGTVYGNTIYF
NA	TRBV10-3	17	TRBJ1-5	once	TGTGCCATCAGTGAGGGGAACGGAAAAAATAGCAATCAGCCCCAGCATTTT	CAISEGNGKNSNQPQHF